The clone carrying this T cell receptor (beta chain) came up a few times. What it binds is not known. TCRdb itself ran the 5' RACE reads through MiXCR, one entry per CDR3 protein. The table includes 200,000 to 250,000 distinct CDR3 sequences, over 15% detected once. The CDR3 extends over 15 amino acids. Trimming took 8 bases from V and 3 from J, leaving 14 bases between them. The sample is drawn from a study of T-cell memory formation after mild COVID-19. Study results and caveats: Pre-infection memory showed some responding clones, and this suggested that cross-reactive memory joined. Contracting clones localized mainly to CM and EM when CD4+ and mainly to EMRA when CD8+. Later expanders leaned CD4+, whereas clones that contracted between day 15 and 85 were balanced CD4/CD8.

The specimen sequenced was PBMCs or a T cell subset sorted from them (not recorded which). This chain joins TRBV12-3 or TRBV12-4 and TRBJ1-6; no clear D. This clonotype was obtained from an adult woman who had mild COVID-19 (a few samples of this study predate the infection). Cell type and time point are not known. The CDR3 is CASALGRVYNSPLHF. The DNA for the CDR3 is TGTGCCAGCGCCCTGGGGAGGGTCTATAATTCACCCCTCCACTTT.